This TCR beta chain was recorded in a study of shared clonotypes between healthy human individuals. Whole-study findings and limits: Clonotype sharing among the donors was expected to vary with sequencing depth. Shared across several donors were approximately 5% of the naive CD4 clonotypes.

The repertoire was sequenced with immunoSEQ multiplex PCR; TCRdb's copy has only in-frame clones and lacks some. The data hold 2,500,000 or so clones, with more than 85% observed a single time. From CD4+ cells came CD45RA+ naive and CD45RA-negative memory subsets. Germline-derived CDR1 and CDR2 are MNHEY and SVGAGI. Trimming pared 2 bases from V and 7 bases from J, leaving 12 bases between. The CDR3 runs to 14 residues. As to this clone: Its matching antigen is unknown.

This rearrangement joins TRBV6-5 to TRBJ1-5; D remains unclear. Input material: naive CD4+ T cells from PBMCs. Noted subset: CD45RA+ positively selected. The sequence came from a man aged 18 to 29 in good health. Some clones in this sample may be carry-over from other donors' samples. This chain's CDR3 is CASSYIHGGQPQHF. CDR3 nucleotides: TGTGCCAGCAGTTACATCCATGGCGGGCAGCCCCAGCATTTT.